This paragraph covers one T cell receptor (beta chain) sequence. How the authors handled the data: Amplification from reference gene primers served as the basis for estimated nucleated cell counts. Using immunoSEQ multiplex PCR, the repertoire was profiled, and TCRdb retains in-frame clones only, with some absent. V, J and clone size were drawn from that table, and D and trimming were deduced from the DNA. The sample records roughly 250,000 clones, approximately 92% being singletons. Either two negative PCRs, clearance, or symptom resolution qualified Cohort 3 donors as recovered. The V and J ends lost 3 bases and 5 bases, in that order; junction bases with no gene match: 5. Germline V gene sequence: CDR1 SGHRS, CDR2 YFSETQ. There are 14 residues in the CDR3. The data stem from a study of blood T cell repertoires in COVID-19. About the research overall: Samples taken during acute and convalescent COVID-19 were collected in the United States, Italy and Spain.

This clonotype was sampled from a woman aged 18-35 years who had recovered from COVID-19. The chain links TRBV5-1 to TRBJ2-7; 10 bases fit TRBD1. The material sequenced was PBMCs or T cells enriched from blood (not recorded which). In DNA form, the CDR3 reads TGCGCCAGCAGCTCGACAGGGGGCTCGGACGAGCAGTACTTC. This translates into CASSSTGGSDEQYF. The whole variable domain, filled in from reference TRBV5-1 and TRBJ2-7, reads KAGVTQTPRYLIKTRGQQVTLSCSPISGHRSVSWYQQTPGQGLQFLFEYFSETQRNKGNFPGRFSGRQFSNSRSEMNVSTLELGDSALYLCASSSTGGSDEQYFGPGTRLTVT.